The 9 T cell receptor beta chains below were found in one sample sequenced in a study of T cell responses to AZD1222 COVID-19 vaccine. Data came from immunoSEQ multiplex PCR; TCRdb stores just in-frame clones and leaves some out. The table lists about 180,000 clones, 85% to 95% of them singletons. Here the sequenced sample was peripheral blood, taken 28 days after the second AZD1222 dose. These receptors all come from an adult who received the AZD1222 COVID-19 vaccine.

The rearrangement uses TRBV11-1 and TRBJ1-5, with a tentative D call TRBD1 (5 bases). CDR1 is SGHAT and CDR2 is FQDESV in the germline V gene (reference sequence). The CDR3 runs to 16 residues. Trimming shortened V by 4 bases and J by 3 bases, and 16 bases separated the two germline ends. The CDR3 reads CASSSPRVVINQPQHF. CDR3 DNA sequence: TGTGCCAGCAGCTCCCCCAGGGTAGTTATCAATCAGCCCCAGCATTTT.

This chain uses TRBV28 with TRBJ1-1; D gene uncertain. Trimming removed 5 bases at V and 12 bases at J, with 22 bases between. This CDR3 is built from 14 residues. Per germline, CDR1 MDHEN and CDR2 SYDVKM. CDR3 sequence (DNA): TGTGCCAGCAGTAATATTGGAGGCCCTGTTAGTCCTTTCTTT. This translates into CASSNIGGPVSPFF.

This chain uses TRBV12-3 or TRBV12-4 with TRBJ1-1; D gene unclear. V lost 3 bases, J lost 3 bases, and 5 bases lay in between. The CDR3 is made up of 12 amino acids. CDR3 DNA sequence: TGTGCCAGCAGTTTGACGGACACTGAAGCTTTCTTT. Translating it yields CASSLTDTEAFF.

The chain is built from TRBV5-1 and TRBJ1-5; D gene uncertain. Germline V gene sequence: CDR1 SGHRS, CDR2 YFSETQ. The V end lost 2 bases, the J end lost 1 base, and 4 bases lay between the germline ends. This CDR3 has 13 amino acids. CDR3 nucleotide sequence: TGCGCCAGCAGCTTAACAAGCAATCAGCCCCAGCATTTT. It translates to CASSLTSNQPQHF.

The V call is TRBV27, the J call TRBJ2-2; D is ambiguous. Germline V CDR1 and CDR2: MNHEY, SMNVEV (reference sequence). The CDR3 is 14 residues long. The V end lost 6 bases, the J end lost 6 bases, and 14 bases lay between the germline ends. CDR3 region: CASRKDLRSGELFF. The DNA of the CDR3 is TGTGCCAGCAGAAAGGACCTAAGGTCCGGGGAGCTGTTTTTT.

The chain uses TRBV27 and TRBJ2-1; tentatively, D is TRBD2 (5 bases). The germline V gene has CDR1 MNHEY and CDR2 SMNVEV (reference sequence). The ends were cut back, 4 bases at V and 6 bases at J, with 13 bases in the middle. The CDR3 runs 14 residues. The CDR3 region is CASSSGVGINEQFF. In DNA, the CDR3 is TGTGCCAGCAGTTCCGGGGTAGGGATCAATGAGCAGTTCTTC.

This clone appeared once. The chain links TRBV14 to TRBJ1-2; D gene unclear. This CDR3 region has 13 residues. The germline V gene encodes CDR1 SGHDN and CDR2 FVKESK. The ends were cut back, 0 bases at V and 6 bases at J, with 8 bases in the middle. The CDR3 DNA is TGTGCCAGCAGCCAAGATCGAGGGAATGGCTACACCTTC. Its protein is CASSQDRGNGYTF.

The rearrangement uses TRBV6-4 and TRBJ2-5, with unresolved D. The germline V and J ends were trimmed by 0 bases and 2 bases, with 10 bases remaining between them. Germline values: CDR1 MRHNA, CDR2 SNTAGT. The CDR3 runs to 15 residues. The CDR3 region is CASSDSVRTQETQYF. CDR3 bases: TGTGCCAGCAGTGACTCAGTCAGGACGCAAGAGACCCAGTACTTC.

In its sample, this clone was seen a few times. The chain links TRBV3-1 (or the pseudogene TRBV3-2) to TRBJ2-7; 7 nucleotides line up with TRBD1. CDR1 and CDR2 (germline): LGHDT, YNNKEL (reference sequence). This CDR3 has 14 amino acids. V lost 4 bases to trimming and J lost 3 bases; unmatched junction nucleotides: 6. The CDR3, as DNA: TGTGCCAGCAGCCTAGGGGGCGCGGGCTACGAGCAGTACTTC. Translation gives CASSLGGAGYEQYF.